This is a list of T cell receptor beta chains from one sample in a study of human T cells and chemical hapten exposure. TCRdb re-derived calls from the RACE reads in MiXCR, one entry per CDR3 protein. The table lists over 85,000 distinct CDR3 sequences, around 12% of them singletons, with roughly 2.1% in the top ten. The sample was whole blood, taken in connection with sensitization to the hapten diphenylcyclopropenone (DPC). These receptors were obtained from a woman in her forties with alopecia areata. Some clones in this sample may be carry-over from other donors' samples. The CDR3 runs from the conserved cysteine through the conserved F or W. Fields, in order: J gene, D gene, clone size, V gene, CDR3 DNA, CDR3 protein. The D gene is left open where the match is weak. Only some rows state a clone size, as once, few, many or a class for expanded clones.

j_gene: TRBJ2-4
d_gene: TRBD1
abundance: few
v_gene: TRBV6-2/TRBV6-3
CDR3nt: TGTGCCAGCAGTCTACAGGGGGCCGAGGACATTCAGTACTTC
CDR3aa: CASSLQGAEDIQYF

j_gene: TRBJ2-7
d_gene: NA
abundance: NA
v_gene: TRBV2
CDR3nt: TGTGCCAGCGAGAGGGAGGTCTCCTACGAGCAGTACTTC
CDR3aa: CASEREVSYEQYF

j_gene: TRBJ2-7
d_gene: TRBD1
abundance: NA
v_gene: TRBV9
CDR3nt: TGTGCCAGCAGCCCACACCCCGGGACAGGGAGAGAGCAGTACTTC
CDR3aa: CASSPHPGTGREQYF

j_gene: TRBJ1-4
d_gene: NA
abundance: NA
v_gene: TRBV28
CDR3nt: TGTGCCAGCAGTCCCCCGGGCGGTAATGAAAAACTGTTTTTT
CDR3aa: CASSPPGGNEKLFF

j_gene: TRBJ1-2
d_gene: TRBD1
abundance: NA
v_gene: TRBV4-3
CDR3nt: TGCGCCAGCAGCCAAGGGGGAACAGGGGCAGGGGATGGCTACACCTTC
CDR3aa: CASSQGGTGAGDGYTF

j_gene: TRBJ2-2
d_gene: TRBD2
abundance: NA
v_gene: TRBV7-3
CDR3nt: TGTGCCAGCCGCCTCAATGGCGGGAGCATCGCCGGGGAGCTGTTTTTT
CDR3aa: CASRLNGGSIAGELFF

j_gene: TRBJ1-2
d_gene: NA
abundance: few
v_gene: TRBV5-4
CDR3nt: TGTGCCAGCAACTCCGGGGGGGAAAAGGGCTATGGCTACACCTTC
CDR3aa: CASNSGGEKGYGYTF

j_gene: TRBJ2-7
d_gene: NA
abundance: NA
v_gene: TRBV7-2
CDR3nt: TGTGCCAGCAGCTTAGGTCAGGGCGGACCCTACGAGCAGTACTTC
CDR3aa: CASSLGQGGPYEQYF

j_gene: TRBJ1-3
d_gene: NA
abundance: few
v_gene: TRBV4-1
CDR3nt: TGCGCCAGCAGCGGAGAAACTGGAAACACCATATATTTT
CDR3aa: CASSGETGNTIYF

j_gene: TRBJ2-5
d_gene: NA
abundance: NA
v_gene: TRBV7-2
CDR3nt: TGTGCCAGCAGCCAACAGGGGGAGGGTAAGACCCAGTACTTC
CDR3aa: CASSQQGEGKTQYF

j_gene: TRBJ1-6
d_gene: NA
abundance: NA
v_gene: TRBV7-3
CDR3nt: TGTGCCAGCAGCTTATCGGAGTGGGGGCGGTATAATTCACCCCTCCACTTT
CDR3aa: CASSLSEWGRYNSPLHF

j_gene: TRBJ2-1
d_gene: NA
abundance: NA
v_gene: TRBV7-3
CDR3nt: TGTGCCAGCAGCTTAAATGGGGCTGCCAATGAGCAGTTCTTC
CDR3aa: CASSLNGAANEQFF

j_gene: TRBJ2-7
d_gene: NA
abundance: NA
v_gene: TRBV27
CDR3nt: TGTGCCAGCAGTTTGCTAAGGTCCCACGAGCAGTACTTC
CDR3aa: CASSLLRSHEQYF

j_gene: TRBJ1-5
d_gene: TRBD1
abundance: many
v_gene: TRBV6-2/TRBV6-3
CDR3nt: TGTGCCAGCAGTTACCCTGGTCCAGGGGGCTGGAGGCAGCCCCAGCATTTT
CDR3aa: CASSYPGPGGWRQPQHF

j_gene: TRBJ2-1
d_gene: NA
abundance: many
v_gene: TRBV3-1
CDR3nt: TGTGCCAGCAGCCAAGGACAGGGTCGGCGGGGTGAGCAGTTCTTC
CDR3aa: CASSQGQGRRGEQFF

j_gene: TRBJ2-5
d_gene: NA
abundance: many
v_gene: TRBV29-1
CDR3nt: TGCGAAACCCGACACCAAGAGACCCAGTACTTC
CDR3aa: CETRHQETQYF

j_gene: TRBJ2-7
d_gene: NA
abundance: NA
v_gene: TRBV7-2
CDR3nt: TGTGCCAGCAGCTTAGGGCCCTCAGCCCTCTACGAGCAGTACTTC
CDR3aa: CASSLGPSALYEQYF